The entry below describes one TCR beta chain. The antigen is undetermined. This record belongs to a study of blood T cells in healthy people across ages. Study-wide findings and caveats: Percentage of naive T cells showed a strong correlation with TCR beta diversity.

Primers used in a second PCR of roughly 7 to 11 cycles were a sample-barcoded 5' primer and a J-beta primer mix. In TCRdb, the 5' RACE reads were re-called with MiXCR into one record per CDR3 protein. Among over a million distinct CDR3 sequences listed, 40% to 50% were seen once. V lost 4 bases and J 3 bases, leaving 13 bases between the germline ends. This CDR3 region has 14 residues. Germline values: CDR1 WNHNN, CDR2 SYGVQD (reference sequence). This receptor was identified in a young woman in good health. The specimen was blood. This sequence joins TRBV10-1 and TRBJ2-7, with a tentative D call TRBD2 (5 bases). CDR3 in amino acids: CASSVAGRDYEQYF. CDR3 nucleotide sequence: TGCGCCAGCAGTGTTGCAGGCCGGGACTACGAGCAGTACTTC.